This is a list of T cell receptor beta chains from one sample in a study of blood T cell repertoires in COVID-19. Method: immunoSEQ multiplex PCR; TCRdb's copy keeps in-frame clones and lacks some. The sample has 130,000 to 150,000 clones, approximately 80% seen once. The source material was peripheral blood. These TCRs come from a man between 65 and 85 years old who had recovered from COVID-19. The CDR3 runs from the conserved cysteine through the conserved F or W. The D gene is left open where the match is weak. Clone size, where shown, is once, few, many, or a class for clones that have expanded.

D: -
J: TRBJ2-2
V: TRBV7-3
size: -
DNA: TGTGCCAGCAGCCAGACAGGAACCGGGGAGCTGTTTTTT
CDR3: CASSQTGTGELFF

D: TRBD1
J: TRBJ1-2
V: TRBV5-4
size: -
DNA: TGTGCCAGCAGCTCTACTACGACAGGGGGGGTCTATGGCTACACCTTC
CDR3: CASSSTTTGGVYGYTF

D: -
J: TRBJ1-5
V: TRBV2
size: -
DNA: TGTGCCAGCAGTCCGGGGGAGGGGGACAATCAGCCCCAGCATTTT
CDR3: CASSPGEGDNQPQHF

D: -
J: TRBJ2-7
V: TRBV9
size: once
DNA: TGTGCCAGCGGAGAGGGGGTGAACGAGCAGTACTTC
CDR3: CASGEGVNEQYF

D: -
J: TRBJ2-2
V: TRBV7-8
size: -
DNA: TGTGCCAGCAGCTTAGTCGCAGAGAACACCGGGGAGCTGTTTTTT
CDR3: CASSLVAENTGELFF

D: TRBD1
J: TRBJ2-3
V: TRBV7-3
size: -
DNA: TGTGCCAGCAGCCCCAGGACAGGGGCGACAGATACGCAGTATTTT
CDR3: CASSPRTGATDTQYF

D: TRBD2
J: TRBJ2-1
V: TRBV7-2
size: -
DNA: TGTGCCAGCAGCTTAGCTTTCCCTAGCGGGAAAGGGCAGTTCTTC
CDR3: CASSLAFPSGKGQFF

D: TRBD2
J: TRBJ2-1
V: TRBV4-1
size: -
DNA: TGCGCCAGCCGAGGACTAGCAGATCACAATGAGCAGTTCTTC
CDR3: CASRGLADHNEQFF

D: TRBD2
J: TRBJ2-1
V: TRBV6-2/TRBV6-3
size: -
DNA: TGTGCCAGCAGTTACACTAGCGGGAGATTAACGTTCTTC
CDR3: CASSYTSGRLTFF

D: TRBD2
J: TRBJ2-5
V: TRBV3-1/TRBV3-2
size: -
DNA: TGTGCCAGCAGCCAAATCCTTCAAAGCGGGAGAGGGGAGGCCCAGTACTTC
CDR3: CASSQILQSGRGEAQYF

D: -
J: TRBJ2-1
V: TRBV7-9
size: -
DNA: TGTGCCAGCAGCTTAGGGGGAGTCCCCTACAATGAGCAGTTCTTC
CDR3: CASSLGGVPYNEQFF

D: -
J: TRBJ1-1
V: TRBV15
size: many
DNA: TGTGCCACCAGCAGAGATCGAGTCCACACTGAAGCTTTCTTT
CDR3: CATSRDRVHTEAFF

D: -
J: TRBJ1-2
V: TRBV6-5
size: -
DNA: TGTGCCAGCAGTTACTCCGGCAGGGTAAAGGATGGCTACACCTTC
CDR3: CASSYSGRVKDGYTF

D: -
J: TRBJ1-3
V: TRBV28
size: -
DNA: TGTGCCAGCAGCCCTGGACTGACCTCTGGAAACACCATATATTTT
CDR3: CASSPGLTSGNTIYF

D: TRBD1
J: TRBJ1-4
V: TRBV27
size: -
DNA: TGTGCCAGCAGTCCACAGGGGGAGGGGGAAAAACTGTTTTTT
CDR3: CASSPQGEGEKLFF

D: TRBD2
J: TRBJ2-7
V: TRBV7-2
size: -
DNA: TGTGCCAGCAGCTTTGCAGGTAGCGGGAGTGTGAGCGAGCAGTACTTC
CDR3: CASSFAGSGSVSEQYF

D: -
J: TRBJ2-1
V: TRBV9
size: once
DNA: TGTGCCAGCACCCGGGTCCCGGCGTGGTCCAATGAGCAGTTCTTC
CDR3: CASTRVPAWSNEQFF

D: -
J: TRBJ2-7
V: TRBV2
size: -
DNA: TGTGCCAGCCGTACCTACGAGCAGTACTTC
CDR3: CASRTYEQYF

D: -
J: TRBJ2-5
V: TRBV3-1/TRBV3-2
size: -
DNA: TGTGCCAGCAGCCAAGATTTCCTAGCCCAAGAGACCCAGTACTTC
CDR3: CASSQDFLAQETQYF

D: TRBD2
J: TRBJ2-2
V: TRBV5-4
size: -
DNA: TGTGCCAGCAGCGTGGGACTAGCGGGAACTGCGAACACCGGGGAGCTGTTTTTT
CDR3: CASSVGLAGTANTGELFF

D: TRBD2
J: TRBJ2-1
V: TRBV4-3
size: -
DNA: TGCGCCAGCCCTCTAGCGGGAGCCTACAATGAGCAGTTCTTC
CDR3: CASPLAGAYNEQFF

D: TRBD2
J: TRBJ2-3
V: TRBV4-1
size: once
DNA: TGCGCCAGCAGCCATGCCCTAGGGGCGGGAGGTCCAGATACGCAGTATTTT
CDR3: CASSHALGAGGPDTQYF

D: TRBD2
J: TRBJ2-5
V: TRBV7-2
size: -
DNA: TGTGCCAGCAGCTTATGGGGTGCTAGCGGGGGACAAGAGACCCAGTACTTC
CDR3: CASSLWGASGGQETQYF

D: -
J: TRBJ1-1
V: TRBV21-1
size: -
DNA: TGTGCCAGCCTGACAGGGAGGACCACTGAAGCTTTCTTT
CDR3: CASLTGRTTEAFF

D: TRBD2
J: TRBJ2-1
V: TRBV6-2/TRBV6-3
size: -
DNA: TGTGCCAGCAGTTACTCTGGACTAGCGGGAATGAACAATGAGCAGTTCTTC
CDR3: CASSYSGLAGMNNEQFF

D: -
J: TRBJ1-2
V: TRBV27
size: -
DNA: TGTGCCAGCGGACGGGGGGTTGGGGTCATTACCGCTAACTATGGCTACACCTTC
CDR3: CASGRGVGVITANYGYTF

D: -
J: TRBJ2-1
V: TRBV3-1/TRBV3-2
size: -
DNA: TGTGCCAGCAGCCAAGATTCGTCGGACTACCTCAACAATGAGCAGTTCTTC
CDR3: CASSQDSSDYLNNEQFF

D: -
J: TRBJ2-5
V: TRBV3-1/TRBV3-2
size: -
DNA: TGTGCCAGCAGCCAAGCTGCGGTTGCGGAGTACCAAGAGACCCAGTACTTC
CDR3: CASSQAAVAEYQETQYF

D: -
J: TRBJ1-2
V: TRBV27
size: -
DNA: TGTGCCAGCACCGACTGGGGGGTCGGTGGCTACACCTTC
CDR3: CASTDWGVGGYTF

D: -
J: TRBJ2-5
V: TRBV7-8
size: -
DNA: TGTGCCAGCAGCTTAGGTAGCGACCAAGAGACCCAGTACTTC
CDR3: CASSLGSDQETQYF

D: -
J: TRBJ2-2
V: TRBV6-5
size: once
DNA: TGTGCCAGCAGCCGAACAAGCACCGGGGAGCTGTTTTTT
CDR3: CASSRTSTGELFF

D: -
J: TRBJ2-7
V: TRBV6-2/TRBV6-3
size: -
DNA: TGTGCCAGCAGCCTGACTAGTAGCTACGAGCAGTACTTC
CDR3: CASSLTSSYEQYF

D: -
J: TRBJ2-7
V: TRBV11-2
size: -
DNA: TGTGCCAGCAGCTTGGACAGATACGAGCAGTACTTC
CDR3: CASSLDRYEQYF